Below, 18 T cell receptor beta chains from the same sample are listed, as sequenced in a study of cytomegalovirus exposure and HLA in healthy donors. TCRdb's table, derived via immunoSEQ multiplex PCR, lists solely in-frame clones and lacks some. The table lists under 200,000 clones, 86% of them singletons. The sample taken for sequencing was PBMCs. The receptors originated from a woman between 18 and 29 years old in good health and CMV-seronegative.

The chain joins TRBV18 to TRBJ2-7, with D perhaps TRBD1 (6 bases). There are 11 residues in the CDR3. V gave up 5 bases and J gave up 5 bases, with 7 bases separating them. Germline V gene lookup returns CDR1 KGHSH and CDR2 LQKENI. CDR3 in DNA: TGTGCCAGCTCAGCAGGGGACGAGCAGTACTTC. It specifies CASSAGDEQYF.

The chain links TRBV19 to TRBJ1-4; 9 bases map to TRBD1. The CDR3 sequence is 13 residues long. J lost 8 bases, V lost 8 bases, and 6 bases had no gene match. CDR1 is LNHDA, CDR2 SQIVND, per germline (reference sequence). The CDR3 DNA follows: TGTGCCAGTCGGGACAGGGTTGGAGAAAAACTGTTTTTT. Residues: CASRDRVGEKLFF.

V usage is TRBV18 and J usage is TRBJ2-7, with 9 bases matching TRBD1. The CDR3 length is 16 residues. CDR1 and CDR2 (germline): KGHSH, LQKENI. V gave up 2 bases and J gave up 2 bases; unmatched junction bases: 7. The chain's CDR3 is CASSPKQGADAYEQYF. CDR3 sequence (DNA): TGTGCCAGCTCACCAAAACAGGGGGCGGACGCCTACGAGCAGTACTTC.

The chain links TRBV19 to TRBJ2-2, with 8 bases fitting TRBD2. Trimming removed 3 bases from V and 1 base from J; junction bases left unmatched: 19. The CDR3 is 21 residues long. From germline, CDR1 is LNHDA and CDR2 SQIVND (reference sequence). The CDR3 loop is CASSIPLPSRGSGVNTGELFF. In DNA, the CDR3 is TGTGCCAGTAGTATCCCCCTCCCCTCTAGGGGTAGCGGGGTGAACACCGGGGAGCTGTTTTTT.

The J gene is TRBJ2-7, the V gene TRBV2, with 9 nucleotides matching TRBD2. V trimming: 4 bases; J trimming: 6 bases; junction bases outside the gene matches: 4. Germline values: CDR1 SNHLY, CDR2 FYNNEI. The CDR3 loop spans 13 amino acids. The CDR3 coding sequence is TGTGCCAGCAGTGGCGGGGGGGCCGGCGAGCAGTACTTC. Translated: CASSGGGAGEQYF.

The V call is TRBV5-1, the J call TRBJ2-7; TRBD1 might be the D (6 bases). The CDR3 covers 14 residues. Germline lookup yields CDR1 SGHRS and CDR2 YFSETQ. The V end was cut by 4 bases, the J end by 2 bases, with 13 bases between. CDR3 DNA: TGCGCCAGCAGCCAGGACAGTTGGGCCTACGAGCAGTACTTC. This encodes CASSQDSWAYEQYF.

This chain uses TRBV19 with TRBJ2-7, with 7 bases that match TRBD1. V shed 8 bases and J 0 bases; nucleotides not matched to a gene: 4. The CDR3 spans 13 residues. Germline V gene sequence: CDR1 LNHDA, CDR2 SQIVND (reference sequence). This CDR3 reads CASRDSNSYEQYF. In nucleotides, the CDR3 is TGTGCCAGTCGGGACAGCAACTCCTACGAGCAGTACTTC.

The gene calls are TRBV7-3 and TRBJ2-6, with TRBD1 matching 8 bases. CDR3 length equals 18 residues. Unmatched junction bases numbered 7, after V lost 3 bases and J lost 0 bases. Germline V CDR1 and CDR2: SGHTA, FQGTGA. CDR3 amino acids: CASSLTGQASSGANVLTF. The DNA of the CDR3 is TGTGCCAGCAGCTTGACGGGACAGGCTTCCTCTGGGGCCAACGTCCTGACTTTC.

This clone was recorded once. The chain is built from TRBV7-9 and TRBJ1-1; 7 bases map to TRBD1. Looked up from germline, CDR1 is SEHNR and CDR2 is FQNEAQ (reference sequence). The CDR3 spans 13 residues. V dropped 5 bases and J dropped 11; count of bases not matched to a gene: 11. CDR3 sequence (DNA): TGTGCCAGCAGCCCTGGGACAGTTAGGACGGCTTTCTTT. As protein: CASSPGTVRTAFF.

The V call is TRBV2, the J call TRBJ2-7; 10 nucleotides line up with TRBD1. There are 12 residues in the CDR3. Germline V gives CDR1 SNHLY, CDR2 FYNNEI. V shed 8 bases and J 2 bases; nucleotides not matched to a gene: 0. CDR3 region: CASGTGAYEQYF. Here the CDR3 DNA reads TGTGCCAGCGGGACAGGGGCCTACGAGCAGTACTTC.

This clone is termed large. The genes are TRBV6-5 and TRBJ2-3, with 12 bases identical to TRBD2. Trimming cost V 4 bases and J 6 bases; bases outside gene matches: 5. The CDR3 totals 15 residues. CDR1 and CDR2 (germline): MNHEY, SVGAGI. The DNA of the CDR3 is TGTGCCAGCAGTTTCACTAGCGGGAGGACCGATACGCAGTATTTT. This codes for CASSFTSGRTDTQYF.

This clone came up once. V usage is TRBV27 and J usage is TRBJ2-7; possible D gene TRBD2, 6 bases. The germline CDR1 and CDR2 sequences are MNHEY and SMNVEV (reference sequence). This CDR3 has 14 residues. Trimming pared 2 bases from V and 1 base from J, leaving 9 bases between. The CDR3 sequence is CASSLGGISYEQYF. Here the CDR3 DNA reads TGTGCCAGCAGTTTAGGGGGGATATCCTACGAGCAGTACTTC.

The CDR3 spells CASSLSLAGVETQYF. In DNA form, the CDR3 reads TGTGCCAGCAGCTTGTCGCTAGCGGGAGTGGAGACCCAGTACTTC. The genes are TRBV5-6 and TRBJ2-5; 10 bases are a match to TRBD2. The V gene's germline CDR1 is SGHDT and CDR2 YYEEEE. This CDR3 is 15 amino acids long. V was clipped by 1 base and J by 5 bases; unmatched bases: 5.

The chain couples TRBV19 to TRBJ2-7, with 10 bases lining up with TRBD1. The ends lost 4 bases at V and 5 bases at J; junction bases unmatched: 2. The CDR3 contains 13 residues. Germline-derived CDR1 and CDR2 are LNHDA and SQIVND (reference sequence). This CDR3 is CASSRTGGHEQYF. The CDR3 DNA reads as TGTGCCAGTAGTAGGACAGGGGGGCACGAGCAGTACTTC.

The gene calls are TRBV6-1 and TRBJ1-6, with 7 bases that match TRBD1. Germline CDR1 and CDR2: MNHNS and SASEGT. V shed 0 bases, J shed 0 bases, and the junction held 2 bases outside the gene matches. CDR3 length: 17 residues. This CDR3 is CASSEATGSSYNSPLHF. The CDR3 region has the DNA TGTGCCAGCAGTGAAGCGACAGGGAGCTCCTATAATTCACCCCTCCACTTT.

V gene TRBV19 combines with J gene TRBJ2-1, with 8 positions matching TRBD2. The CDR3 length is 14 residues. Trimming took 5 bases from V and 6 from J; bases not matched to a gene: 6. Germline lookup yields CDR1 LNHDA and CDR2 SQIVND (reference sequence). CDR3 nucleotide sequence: TGTGCCAGTAGTGAGGGACTAGTAATCAATGAGCAGTTCTTC. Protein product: CASSEGLVINEQFF.

The CDR3 DNA reads TGTGCCAGCAGTGCTCCCCCGGGTGGCGCACGCTACAATGAGCAGTTCTTC. Its translation is CASSAPPGGARYNEQFF. V usage is TRBV6-1 and J usage is TRBJ2-1; D not certain. CDR1 MNHNS and CDR2 SASEGT come from the germline V gene. This CDR3 region has 17 residues. V lost 4 bases, J lost 3 bases, and 19 bases lay in between.

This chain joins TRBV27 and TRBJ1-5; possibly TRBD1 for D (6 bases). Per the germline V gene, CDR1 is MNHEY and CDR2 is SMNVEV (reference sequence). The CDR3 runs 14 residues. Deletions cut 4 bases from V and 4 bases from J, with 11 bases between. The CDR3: CASSSSRGNQPQHF. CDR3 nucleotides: TGTGCCAGCAGTTCCTCCAGGGGAAATCAGCCCCAGCATTTT.